The source of this TCR beta chain is a study of Graves' ophthalmopathy and Graves' hyperthyroidism. Amplification targeted the TCR beta CDR3 regions, with RNA transcripts as the source material. The workflow started with a first-round RT-PCR run with HTBI primers and then moved on to a second-round multiplex PCR. TCRdb used MiXCR to reprocess the multiplex PCR reads, holding one entry per CDR3 protein. The sample carries about 170,000 distinct CDR3 sequences, approximately 38% recorded once. Germline V gene lookup returns CDR1 SEHNR and CDR2 FQNEAQ (reference sequence). Between the trimmed V and J ends, which lost 1 base and 5 bases, there was a span of 9 bases. The CDR3 is made up of 13 amino acids. This clonotype was counted at least ten times. Its antigen is not identified. Study conclusions and caveats: Most thyroid clonotypes with frequency above 0.001 were detected in blood too.

This clonotype was sampled from a woman aged 40 to 55 with Graves' ophthalmopathy. The chain is built from TRBV7-9 and TRBJ2-7, with D maybe TRBD1 (6 bases). The sample taken for sequencing was peripheral blood. CDR3 DNA: TGTGCCAGCAGCTTAGGGGGACATAACGAGCAGTACTTC. Amino acid sequence: CASSLGGHNEQYF.